This is a list of T cell receptor beta chains from one sample in a study of T cells in Graves' hyperthyroidism and ophthalmopathy. TCRdb called the multiplex PCR reads again in MiXCR, with one record for every CDR3 protein. The data show 400,000 or so distinct CDR3 sequences, 13% to 15% seen once. Sequencing was performed on blood. The source is a woman aged 25 to 39 with Graves' ophthalmopathy. The CDR3 runs from the conserved cysteine through the conserved F or W. The order of the fields is clone size, D gene, V gene, J gene, CDR3 protein, CDR3 DNA. A D gene is named only where the DNA matches it firmly. Clone size is not always given. Where it is, it says once, few, many or a class for expanded clones.

many	-	TRBV5-1	TRBJ2-5	CASSLYTGTLQETQYF	TGCGCCAGCAGCTTGTACACAGGGACCCTACAAGAGACCCAGTACTTC
few	-	TRBV6-5	TRBJ2-3	CASSYRTPLDTQYF	TGTGCCAGCAGTTACCGGACACCTCTAGATACGCAGTATTTT
-	-	TRBV6-1	TRBJ2-2	CASTLGGAGELFF	TGTGCCAGCACCCTCGGCGGGGCCGGGGAGCTGTTTTTT
few	-	TRBV4-1	TRBJ1-1	CASSQPHRDARTEAFF	TGCGCCAGCAGCCAACCTCATCGGGACGCCCGTACTGAAGCTTTCTTT
many	TRBD1	TRBV7-3	TRBJ2-2	CATGQGAFMSTGELFF	TGTGCCACAGGACAGGGGGCTTTTATGAGCACCGGGGAGCTGTTTTTT
many	-	TRBV5-1	TRBJ1-2	CATQISGGSNYGYTF	TGCGCCACCCAGATCTCTGGAGGGTCCAACTATGGCTACACCTTC
-	-	TRBV12-3/TRBV12-4	TRBJ2-5	CASSFKGTQYF	TGTGCCAGCAGCTTTAAGGGGACCCAGTACTTC
many	TRBD1	TRBV28	TRBJ2-7	CASRAGTGAYEQYF	TGTGCCAGCAGGGCCGGGACAGGAGCCTACGAGCAGTACTTC
many	-	TRBV6-6	TRBJ2-3	CASSYSGGSRNTDTQYF	TGTGCCAGCAGTTACTCGGGTGGATCCAGGAATACAGATACGCAGTATTTT
-	TRBD2	TRBV11-2	TRBJ2-4	CASSPSGSGSGAKNIQYF	TGTGCCAGCAGCCCCTCAGGCAGCGGGAGTGGGGCCAAAAACATTCAGTACTTC
-	-	TRBV19	TRBJ2-5	CASSFGRGDQETQYF	TGTGCCAGTAGTTTCGGCAGGGGGGACCAAGAGACCCAGTACTTC
many	-	TRBV3-1	TRBJ2-2	CASSVQGGSGELFF	TGTGCCAGCAGCGTCCAGGGGGGCTCCGGGGAGCTGTTTTTT
many	-	TRBV15	TRBJ1-3	CATSRDRGSGNTIYF	TGTGCCACCAGCAGAGATCGAGGCTCTGGAAACACCATATATTTT
-	-	TRBV9	TRBJ1-1	CASSRGQTFEAFF	TGTGCCAGCAGCAGGGGACAAACCTTTGAAGCTTTCTTT
many	TRBD1	TRBV29-1	TRBJ2-7	CSVEADREPTYEQYF	TGCAGCGTTGAAGCAGACAGGGAGCCCACCTACGAGCAGTACTTC
many	-	TRBV6-1	TRBJ2-7	CASRTTGLYEQYF	TGTGCCAGCAGAACGACAGGACTCTACGAGCAGTACTTC
many	TRBD2	TRBV28	TRBJ2-7	CASSSAGVSYEQYF	TGTGCCAGCAGTTCGGCGGGAGTCTCCTACGAGCAGTACTTC
few	TRBD1	TRBV7-9	TRBJ2-7	CASSQGVPYEQYF	TGTGCCAGCAGTCAGGGGGTCCCCTACGAGCAGTACTTC
many	-	TRBV5-1	TRBJ2-2	CASTQSNRNSGELFF	TGCGCCAGCACACAATCAAACCGCAATTCCGGGGAGCTGTTTTTT
many	TRBD2	TRBV12-3/TRBV12-4	TRBJ2-5	CASGRTSSETQYF	TGTGCCAGCGGCAGGACTAGCTCCGAGACCCAGTACTTC
many	TRBD2	TRBV2	TRBJ2-2	CASRAHVLAGDYTGELFF	TGTGCCAGCAGAGCCCACGTTTTAGCGGGGGACTACACCGGGGAGCTGTTTTTT
-	-	TRBV9	TRBJ1-1	CASSSIGDTEAFF	TGTGCCAGCAGCTCCATCGGGGACACTGAAGCTTTCTTT
-	TRBD1	TRBV11-2	TRBJ1-4	CASTPLGGLANEKLFF	TGTGCCAGCACCCCCTTAGGGGGCCTGGCTAATGAAAAACTGTTTTTT
-	-	TRBV7-2	TRBJ2-1	CASSLEVGYYNEQFF	TGTGCCAGCAGCTTAGAGGTGGGCTACTACAATGAGCAGTTCTTC
few	-	TRBV6-1	TRBJ2-1	CASSEFRGAYYNEQFF	TGTGCCAGCAGTGAATTCCGGGGGGCGTACTACAATGAGCAGTTCTTC
many	-	TRBV3-1	TRBJ1-2	CASSHYREGYTF	TGTGCCAGCAGCCATTACCGGGAGGGCTACACCTTC
-	-	TRBV9	TRBJ2-1	CTSSVLGQTLPSYNEQFF	TGTACCAGCAGCGTGTTAGGGCAAACTCTTCCCTCCTACAATGAGCAGTTCTTC
many	-	TRBV9	TRBJ2-1	CASSAGQLNEQFF	TGTGCCAGCAGCGCGGGACAACTCAATGAGCAGTTCTTC
-	-	TRBV20-1	TRBJ1-2	CSARPQEGGYGYTF	TGCAGTGCTAGGCCTCAGGAGGGTGGCTATGGCTACACCTTC
few	-	TRBV9	TRBJ1-2	CASSVGGSNGYTF	TGTGCCAGCAGCGTAGGAGGTTCTAATGGCTACACCTTC
many	-	TRBV7-9	TRBJ2-3	CASTVRGSRADTQYF	TGTGCCAGCACCGTACGGGGGAGTCGCGCAGATACGCAGTATTTT
many	-	TRBV6-1	TRBJ2-7	CASSERGDFPYEQYF	TGTGCCAGCAGTGAACGCGGGGATTTCCCCTACGAGCAGTACTTC
-	-	TRBV12-3/TRBV12-4	TRBJ2-7	CASSLSMDSSYEQYF	TGTGCCAGCAGTTTATCGATGGACAGCTCCTACGAGCAGTACTTC
-	TRBD2	TRBV10-3	TRBJ2-5	CAISDHKRGGGETQYF	TGTGCCATCAGTGACCACAAGCGGGGGGGTGGAGAGACCCAGTACTTC
few	-	TRBV24-1	TRBJ1-5	CATSGGGGNQPQHF	TGTGCCACCAGTGGAGGGGGTGGCAATCAGCCCCAGCATTTT
many	-	TRBV20-1	TRBJ1-6	CSANLGVGVRSPLHF	TGCAGTGCTAATTTGGGTGTTGGGGTGCGATCACCCCTCCACTTT
many	TRBD1	TRBV2	TRBJ1-6	CASSNRGNSPLHF	TGTGCCAGCAGTAACAGGGGGAATTCACCCCTCCACTTT
many	TRBD2	TRBV6-9	TRBJ2-1	CASSSLAGGTHNEQFF	TGTGCCAGCAGTTCACTAGCGGGGGGGACCCACAATGAGCAGTTCTTC
many	TRBD1	TRBV11-3	TRBJ2-7	CASSTRQQGLHEQYF	TGTGCCAGCAGCACCAGACAACAGGGGTTACACGAGCAGTACTTC
many	-	TRBV6-1	TRBJ2-1	CAAASGLNNEQFF	TGTGCCGCGGCGAGTGGGCTGAATAATGAGCAGTTCTTC
many	TRBD2	TRBV9	TRBJ2-1	CASSVEGGAGSDEQFF	TGTGCCAGCAGCGTAGAAGGAGGAGCGGGATCTGATGAGCAGTTCTTC
many	-	TRBV20-1	TRBJ1-2	CSARSSVRSNYGYTF	TGCAGTGCCCGCTCCTCCGTCCGCAGTAACTATGGCTACACCTTC
many	-	TRBV7-9	TRBJ1-2	CASSSQQRSNYGYTF	TGTGCCAGCAGCTCACAGCAGAGATCTAACTATGGCTACACCTTC
many	-	TRBV28	TRBJ1-6	CASSIQGRLHSPLHF	TGTGCCAGCAGCATCCAGGGGCGCCTGCATTCACCCCTCCACTTT
-	-	TRBV19	TRBJ2-3	CASSPMATDTQYF	TGTGCCAGTAGTCCGATGGCCACAGATACGCAGTATTTT
-	-	TRBV4-1	TRBJ2-5	CASSHRSGAGQETQYF	TGCGCCAGCAGCCACAGAAGTGGGGCAGGCCAAGAGACCCAGTACTTC
many	-	TRBV5-1	TRBJ1-1	CASSRTRDTEAFF	TGCGCCAGCAGCCGGACAAGGGACACTGAAGCTTTCTTT
many	-	TRBV7-9	TRBJ1-1	CASIGSGENTEAFF	TGTGCCAGCATCGGGAGCGGAGAGAACACTGAAGCTTTCTTT
-	-	TRBV24-1	TRBJ2-7	CATSDQNALQYF	TGTGCCACCAGTGATCAGAATGCGTTGCAGTACTTC
once	TRBD2	TRBV11-2	TRBJ2-3	CASTASGGHTETQYF	TGTGCCAGCACAGCTAGCGGGGGTCACACAGAGACGCAGTATTTT
-	-	TRBV28	TRBJ1-2	CASSLSWPSDYGYTF	TGTGCCAGCAGTTTAAGCTGGCCATCGGACTATGGCTACACCTTC
many	-	TRBV5-1	TRBJ2-3	CASSLVMGGTDTQYF	TGCGCCAGCAGCTTGGTAATGGGAGGCACAGATACGCAGTATTTT
-	TRBD2	TRBV5-1	TRBJ2-3	CPAVILLAGNTDTQYF	TGCCCAGCAGTTATCCTCCTAGCGGGGAACACAGATACGCAGTATTTT
few	TRBD1	TRBV29-1	TRBJ2-3	CSVSDRVTDTQYF	TGCAGCGTTTCGGACAGGGTAACAGATACGCAGTATTTT
many	TRBD2	TRBV27	TRBJ2-1	CASSTLAGAGYNEQFF	TGTGCCAGCAGTACTCTAGCGGGGGCCGGCTACAATGAGCAGTTCTTC
few	-	TRBV7-8	TRBJ1-2	CASSLAPDSSLYGYTF	TGTGCCAGCAGCTTAGCGCCTGACAGCAGTCTCTATGGCTACACCTTC
many	TRBD2	TRBV20-1	TRBJ2-4	CSAPSGGTNIQYF	TGCAGTGCGCCTAGCGGGGGTACTAACATTCAGTACTTC
many	-	TRBV29-1	TRBJ2-7	CSVTQHEQYF	TGCAGCGTTACGCAGCACGAGCAGTACTTC
-	-	TRBV7-9	TRBJ2-2	CASSGGPVNTGELFF	TGTGCCAGCTCCGGGGGGCCAGTAAACACCGGGGAGCTGTTTTTT
-	-	TRBV28	TRBJ2-3	CASSPPDLGQYADTQYF	TGTGCCAGCAGTCCGCCAGACTTAGGACAGTACGCGGATACGCAGTATTTT